These 31 T cell receptor beta chains were sequenced from one sample in a study of early T cells in non-severe SARS-CoV-2 infection (dated by TCRdb to the early 2020s). The library came from 5' RACE. The sequencing machine was a NextSeq 500. TCRdb redid the processing of the public reads, applying fastp at Q25 and MiXCR, and retained in-frame beta chains. Every distinct CDR3 protein forms one entry, paired with its most common genes and DNA. Counted in this sample were 65,000 to 70,000 distinct CDR3 sequences; 9% to 15% of them appeared once. The ten largest make up approximately 1.7% of the sample. Material: whole blood. Receptors originate from an adult who was a healthcare worker with PCR-confirmed SARS-CoV-2 infection or an uninfected control (not recorded which).

This clonotype showed up many times. This rearrangement joins TRBV29-1 to TRBJ1-2; 7 bases are shared with TRBD1. The V gene's germline CDR1 is SQVTM and CDR2 ANQGSEA. The CDR3 extends over 14 amino acids. V gave up 5 bases and J gave up 10 bases; unmatched junction bases: 16. The CDR3 loop reads CSVRVRGGLPDYTF. The CDR3 nucleotides are TGCAGCGTTAGAGTACGAGGGGGCCTCCCGGACTACACCTTC.

V usage is TRBV7-2 and J usage is TRBJ2-3, with 8 bases fitting TRBD2. With 1 base clipped from V and 5 bases from J, the junction kept 5 bases outside the gene matches. The CDR3 runs to 15 residues. Per germline, CDR1 SGHTA and CDR2 FQGNSA. CDR3 in DNA: TGTGCCAGCAGCTTAGGACGGGGGGGCCGAGATACGCAGTATTTT. Amino acids: CASSLGRGGRDTQYF.

The chain links TRBV7-6 to TRBJ2-5; no clear D. The V and J ends lost 1 base and 1 base respectively, with 19 bases between them. Germline CDR1 and CDR2: SGHVS and FNYEAQ. The CDR3 is 18 amino acids. The CDR3 spells CASSLGIGVRASQETQYF. In DNA, the CDR3 is TGTGCCAGCAGCTTAGGTATCGGTGTCCGGGCCTCCCAAGAGACCCAGTACTTC.

This clonotype appeared many times. The rearrangement uses TRBV6-2 or TRBV6-3 and TRBJ2-3; tentatively, D is TRBD1 (6 bases). Germline loops: CDR1 MNHEY, CDR2 SVGEGT. Between the trimmed V and J ends, which lost 10 bases and 9 bases, there was a span of 23 bases. CDR3 length equals 14 residues. The CDR3 spells CATRLSWTVVTQYF. The CDR3 DNA sequence: TGTGCCACAAGGTTAAGCTGGACAGTTGTCACGCAGTATTTT.

This clonotype was detected only a few times. The chain links TRBV7-9 to TRBJ2-5, with D maybe TRBD2 (7 bases). The CDR3 is made up of 15 amino acids. Germline V CDR1 and CDR2: SEHNR, FQNEAQ (reference sequence). V dropped 1 base and J dropped 4 bases, with 13 bases sitting between them. CDR3 sequence reads: CASSLDGGLRETQYF. Written as DNA, the CDR3 is TGTGCCAGCAGCTTAGACGGGGGGCTTCGAGAGACCCAGTACTTC.

This clonotype has a count of ten or more. J is TRBJ1-1 and V is TRBV30; TRBD1 matches at 9 bases. The CDR3 covers 13 residues. Per germline, CDR1 GTSNPN and CDR2 SVGIG (reference sequence). V lost 4 bases to trimming and J lost 3 bases; unmatched junction nucleotides: 3. The CDR3 here is CAWTGTGHTEAFF. In DNA, the CDR3 is TGTGCCTGGACCGGGACAGGGCACACTGAAGCTTTCTTT.

This clonotype has a count of ten or more. The V call is TRBV4-3, the J call TRBJ2-3; TRBD1 agrees at 7 bases. This CDR3 contains 16 residues. CDR1 is LGHNA, CDR2 YSLEER, per germline. V gave up 1 base and J gave up 0 bases; unmatched junction bases: 4. The CDR3 sequence is CASSQGGGASTDTQYF. As DNA, the CDR3 is TGCGCCAGCAGCCAAGGAGGGGGCGCGAGCACAGATACGCAGTATTTT.

The chain has TRBV28 and TRBJ2-1; no definite D call. The V end was cut by 3 bases, the J end by 12 bases, with 18 bases between. This CDR3 has 14 residues. From germline, CDR1 is MDHEN and CDR2 SYDVKM. The CDR3, as DNA: TGTGCCAGCAGTTTGAGCCAGGCCCCGGTAAGGCAGTTCTTC. As protein: CASSLSQAPVRQFF.

Ten or more counts support this clonotype. The chain is built from TRBV2 and TRBJ2-1; 11 bases are a match to TRBD2. Germline V gene sequence: CDR1 SNHLY, CDR2 FYNNEI. V trimming: 5 bases; J trimming: 2 bases; junction bases outside the gene matches: 8. The CDR3 loop spans 17 amino acids. CDR3 nucleotides: TGTGCCAGCAGTCGTGGACTAGCGGGTACCACCTACAATGAGCAGTTCTTC. Amino acids: CASSRGLAGTTYNEQFF.

This clonotype was counted ten times or more. The rearrangement joins TRBV5-1 to TRBJ2-7; 7 bases map to TRBD2. Trimming removed 0 bases from V and 2 bases from J; junction bases left unmatched: 5. The CDR3 sequence is 15 residues long. CDR1 and CDR2 (germline): SGHRS, YFSETQ. CDR3 residues: CASSLVTGTTYEQYF. The CDR3 bases are TGCGCCAGCAGCTTGGTAACCGGGACTACCTACGAGCAGTACTTC. Complete variable domain (other parts from reference TRBV5-1 and TRBJ2-7): KAGVTQTPRYLIKTRGQQVTLSCSPISGHRSVSWYQQTPGQGLQFLFEYFSETQRNKGNFPGRFSGRQFSNSRSEMNVSTLELGDSALYLCASSLVTGTTYEQYFGPGTRLTVT.

The sample holds many counts of this clonotype. The chain recombines TRBV3-1 with TRBJ2-7; D gene ambiguous. Germline V CDR1 and CDR2: LGHDT, YNNKEL (reference sequence). Between the trimmed V and J ends, which lost 0 bases and 0 bases, there was a span of 3 bases. The CDR3 totals 13 residues. CDR3 nucleotides: TGTGCCAGCAGCCAAGACAGCTCCTACGAGCAGTACTTC. Translation gives CASSQDSSYEQYF.

The rearrangement links TRBV6-2 or TRBV6-3 to TRBJ2-3; 9 bases map to TRBD2. Germline V gene sequence: CDR1 MNHEY, CDR2 SVGEGT. Losses at the gene ends were 0 bases for V and 4 bases for J; bases not matched to a gene: 8. CDR3 length: 17 amino acids. The DNA for the CDR3 is TGTGCCAGCAGTTACTCGATTGCGGGGGGGTCTTCAGATACGCAGTATTTT. This gives the protein CASSYSIAGGSSDTQYF.

This clonotype was detected only a few times. This chain joins TRBV28 and TRBJ1-1, with 7 positions matching TRBD1. The germline gives CDR1 MDHEN, CDR2 SYDVKM. The CDR3 covers 14 residues. The junction had 11 bases not matched to a gene; V was cut back by 5 bases and J by 8 bases. CDR3 DNA sequence: TGTGCCAGCAGTCAAGTGACAGGGTCGGCCGAAGCTTTCTTT. As protein: CASSQVTGSAEAFF.

The CDR3 region has the DNA TGTGCCAGCAGCCCGCCCGCGGGACAGGGTATCTACGAGCAGTACTTC. Its protein product is CASSPPAGQGIYEQYF. V and J are TRBV3-1 and TRBJ2-7; 9 bases agree with TRBD1. The CDR3 is 16 residues long. V shed 4 bases, J shed 3 bases, and the junction held 10 bases outside the gene matches. CDR1 is LGHDT, CDR2 YNNKEL, per germline (reference sequence).

This clonotype was found a few times. V and J are TRBV3-1 and TRBJ1-3, with no clear D. Between the trimmed V and J ends, which lost 1 base and 4 bases, there was a span of 14 bases. The germline V gene has CDR1 LGHDT and CDR2 YNNKEL (reference sequence). This CDR3 is built from 16 residues. CDR3 residues: CASSQGFAGGGNTIYF. CDR3 DNA sequence: TGTGCCAGCAGCCAAGGATTTGCGGGAGGCGGAAACACCATATATTTT.

This clonotype showed up just a few times. CDR3 sequence reads: CASSNRQGTLYGYTF. For the CDR3, the DNA is TGTGCCAGCAGTAACCGACAGGGGACCCTCTATGGCTACACCTTC. This rearrangement joins TRBV6-2 or TRBV6-3 to TRBJ1-2; 8 bases line up with TRBD1. The CDR3 extends over 15 amino acids. Germline assignment: CDR1 MNHEY and CDR2 SVGEGT. The ends lost 5 bases at V and 4 bases at J; junction bases unmatched: 9.

This clonotype occurred many times. The chain joins TRBV5-1 to TRBJ1-5; no definite D call. The CDR3 extends over 12 amino acids. V lost 0 bases to trimming and J lost 6 bases, with 4 bases between them. Germline CDR1 SGHRS, CDR2 YFSETQ. Here the CDR3 DNA reads TGCGCCAGCAGCTTGGATGGTCAGCCCCAGCATTTT. Translated, it gives CASSLDGQPQHF.

This chain links TRBV20-1 with TRBJ2-7; TRBD1 or TRBD2 may be the D gene (5 bases each). Trimming took off 5 bases at V and 0 bases at J, with 11 bases between the two ends. The CDR3 runs 13 residues. Germline V lookup: CDR1 DFQATT, CDR2 SNEGSKA (reference sequence). The CDR3 region is CSAPGDRSYEQYF. CDR3 sequence (DNA): TGCAGTGCTCCCGGGGACCGCTCCTACGAGCAGTACTTC.

V is TRBV2 and J is TRBJ2-3, with 8 bases identical to TRBD2. This CDR3 is built from 14 residues. J was trimmed by 2 bases and V by 4 bases; bases with no gene match: 2. The germline CDR1 and CDR2 sequences are SNHLY and FYNNEI. The CDR3 DNA is TGTGCCAGCAGTGCGGGGGGGTCCACAGATACGCAGTATTTT. This codes for CASSAGGSTDTQYF.

This clonotype was observed a handful of times. This chain links TRBV7-2 with TRBJ2-7, with 7 positions matching TRBD1. In germline, CDR1 is SGHTA, CDR2 FQGNSA. The CDR3 runs to 15 residues. V lost 5 bases to trimming and J lost 0 bases; unmatched junction nucleotides: 7. The CDR3 region has the DNA TGTGCCAGCAGCCCAGGGACAGAGCTCTCCTACGAGCAGTACTTC. Translation: CASSPGTELSYEQYF.

This clonotype was seen at least ten times. The chain has TRBV6-2 or TRBV6-3 and TRBJ1-5; D is unresolved. V shed 5 bases and J shed 0 bases, with 14 bases lying between them. The germline V gene has CDR1 MNHEY and CDR2 SVGEGT. The CDR3 extends over 16 amino acids. The CDR3 region has the DNA TGTGCCAGCAGTCCCCGGACGGCCCATAGCAATCAGCCCCAGCATTTT. Encoded protein: CASSPRTAHSNQPQHF.

This chain uses TRBV10-3 with TRBJ1-2; perhaps TRBD1 as D (5 bases). This CDR3 comprises 15 residues. Germline CDR1 ENHRY, CDR2 SYGVKD. V lost 3 bases and J lost 4, with 15 bases in between. CDR3 residues: CAISDPFIGGYGYTF. The DNA of the CDR3 is TGTGCCATCAGTGACCCTTTTATTGGGGGCTATGGCTACACCTTC.

The chain recombines TRBV20-1 with TRBJ2-3; D is uncertain. The CDR3 has 15 amino acids. V lost 1 base to trimming and J lost 0 bases, with 11 bases between them. CDR1 and CDR2 (germline): DFQATT, SNEGSKA (reference sequence). The CDR3 DNA is TGCAGTGCTAGAGTCCGGAGCTCCAGCACAGATACGCAGTATTTT. This codes for CSARVRSSSTDTQYF.

This clonotype was counted many times. The CDR3 DNA sequence: TGTGCCAGCAGCCCAATCCCGGGACAGGAAGCTTTCTTT. Translating gives CASSPIPGQEAFF. The J gene is TRBJ1-1, the V gene TRBV7-3; 7 bases align to TRBD1. V lost 5 bases and J lost 8; bases outside the gene matches: 8. The germline V gene encodes CDR1 SGHTA and CDR2 FQGTGA. The CDR3 has 13 residues.

The chain carries TRBV6-6 and TRBJ2-5; 9 nucleotides agree with TRBD2. The CDR3 has 14 residues. In germline, CDR1 is MNHNY, CDR2 SVGAGI (reference sequence). The trim removed 2 bases at V and 5 bases at J, leaving 3 bases unmatched. The CDR3 reads CASSYGTSPETQYF. The CDR3 DNA reads TGTGCCAGCAGTTACGGGACTAGCCCCGAGACCCAGTACTTC.

This clonotype was observed many times. The chain links TRBV29-1 to TRBJ2-5; D remains unclear. Germline values: CDR1 SQVTM, CDR2 ANQGSEA. Trimming left V 2 bases short and J 0 bases short, with 10 bases between. The CDR3 is made up of 14 amino acids. The CDR3 loop is CSVEYWADQETQYF. For the CDR3, the DNA is TGCAGCGTTGAATATTGGGCAGACCAAGAGACCCAGTACTTC.

The sample holds many counts of this clonotype. The chain carries TRBV2 and TRBJ1-1, with a weak D call TRBD1 (5 bases). This CDR3 is built from 15 residues. The V and J ends lost 6 bases and 3 bases respectively, with 17 bases between them. Germline lookup yields CDR1 SNHLY and CDR2 FYNNEI. DNA of the CDR3: TGTGCCAGCAGCCCGGGACCCGCGGCATACACTGAAGCTTTCTTT. Protein product: CASSPGPAAYTEAFF.

At least ten counts were recorded for this clonotype. The rearrangement uses TRBV27 and TRBJ1-1; TRBD1 might be the D (5 bases). Germline V gene data show CDR1 as MNHEY and CDR2 as SMNVEV (reference sequence). CDR3 length: 14 residues. Trimming removed 6 bases at V and 1 base at J, with 12 bases between. The CDR3, as DNA: TGTGCCAGCAGGGGGGGAGTAGCGAACACTGAAGCTTTCTTT. Amino acids: CASRGGVANTEAFF.

This clonotype was recorded many times. The chain carries TRBV4-1 and TRBJ2-7; the match to TRBD1 covers 9 bases. Germline V gene sequence: CDR1 MGHRA, CDR2 YSYEKL. V trimming: 5 bases; J trimming: 4 bases; junction bases outside the gene matches: 6. The CDR3 contains 14 residues. Here the CDR3 DNA reads TGCGCCAGCAGCGTTCCCGGGACAGGGTACGAGCAGTACTTC. It is translated as CASSVPGTGYEQYF.

This clonotype was picked up a small number of times. V usage is TRBV7-8 and J usage is TRBJ1-4; 10 positions agree with TRBD1. The CDR3 covers 16 residues. Germline trimming cut 5 bases from V and 7 bases from J; bases unmatched to any gene: 10. Germline CDR1 reads SGHVS; CDR2 reads FQNEAQ. The CDR3: CASSDRGPLPGEKLFF. The CDR3 DNA is TGTGCCAGCAGCGACAGGGGGCCCTTGCCCGGTGAAAAACTGTTTTTT. The full variable domain, in which reference TRBV7-8 and TRBJ1-4 provide the parts outside the CDR3, is GAGVSQSPRYKVAKRGQDVALRCDPISGHVSLFWYQQALGQGPEFLTYFQNEAQLDKSGLPSDRFFAERPEGSVSTLKIQRTQQEDSAVYLCASSDRGPLPGEKLFFGSGTQLSVL.

A few counts support this clonotype. V usage is TRBV20-1 and J usage is TRBJ1-1; D is ambiguous. The CDR3 runs 12 residues. Trimming left V 0 bases short and J 8 bases short, with 10 bases between. Germline V CDR1 and CDR2: DFQATT, SNEGSKA (reference sequence). DNA of the CDR3: TGCAGTGCTAGAGATCCGGGAGTAGAAGCTTTCTTT. Translating it yields CSARDPGVEAFF.